The 20 T cell receptor beta chains given below trace back to one sample, sequenced in a study of human T cells and chemical hapten exposure. Time point given: healthy volunteer bleed at 2 weeks. Total RNA was isolated from whole blood that had not been fractionated. Each CDR3 protein is one row after TCRdb ran MiXCR on the RACE reads. This table has under 95,000 distinct CDR3 sequences, about 8.6% appearing once. Material for sequencing was whole blood. Every receptor here comes from a female donor in good health. Some clones in this sample may be carry-over from other donors' samples.

CDR3 sequence: CASSLLAGYNEQFF. In nucleotides, the CDR3 is TGTGCCAGCAGCTTACTAGCGGGATACAATGAGCAGTTCTTC. The chain joins TRBV7-3 to TRBJ2-1, with 9 bases fitting TRBD2. The CDR3 has 14 residues. Germline assignment: CDR1 SGHTA and CDR2 FQGTGA. After removal of 2 bases from V and 4 bases from J, the junction contained 0 bases not matched to a gene.

This clonotype turned up a few times. The rearrangement joins TRBV7-9 to TRBJ2-3, with D hard to call. The V gene lost 2 bases and the J gene lost 0 bases, with 6 bases spanning the gap. Germline values: CDR1 SEHNR, CDR2 FQNEAQ (reference sequence). The length of the CDR3 is 14 residues. CDR3 nucleotide sequence: TGTGCCAGCAGCTTAATTGGCAGCACAGATACGCAGTATTTT. Translating gives CASSLIGSTDTQYF.

The rearrangement uses TRBV4-1 and TRBJ1-1; 7 nucleotides line up with TRBD1. The V gene's germline CDR1 is MGHRA and CDR2 YSYEKL. V was clipped by 1 base and J by 4 bases; unmatched bases: 6. The CDR3 has 15 residues. In DNA, the CDR3 is TGCGCCAGCAGCCAAGTAGAGGGGGCGAGCACTGAAGCTTTCTTT. Protein product: CASSQVEGASTEAFF.

This clonotype was picked up a small number of times. The chain carries TRBV20-1 and TRBJ2-1; TRBD2 might be the D (7 bases). CDR3 length equals 16 residues. V gave up 0 bases and J gave up 5 bases, with 17 bases separating them. CDR1 is DFQATT and CDR2 is SNEGSKA in the germline V gene (reference sequence). The CDR3 loop is CSARDSTRGGHNEQFF. The CDR3 DNA follows: TGCAGTGCTAGAGATTCAACTAGGGGGGGCCACAATGAGCAGTTCTTC.

A few counts support this clonotype. The chain has TRBV28 and TRBJ2-3; D not resolved. V dropped 6 bases and J dropped 0 bases, with 13 bases sitting between them. Germline V gene lookup returns CDR1 MDHEN and CDR2 SYDVKM. This CDR3 is 15 amino acids long. Written as DNA, the CDR3 is TGTGCCAGCAGCCTCCCGACAACCAGCACAGATACGCAGTATTTT. This sequence encodes CASSLPTTSTDTQYF.

This clonotype was counted only a few times. The chain is built from TRBV30 and TRBJ2-3; 8 nucleotides align to TRBD2. This CDR3 spans 15 amino acids. V trimming: 0 bases; J trimming: 3 bases; junction bases outside the gene matches: 5. Looked up from germline, CDR1 is GTSNPN and CDR2 is SVGIG (reference sequence). CDR3 in amino acids: CAWSVRAGGTDTQYF. The CDR3 DNA reads TGTGCCTGGAGTGTACGTGCGGGAGGAACAGATACGCAGTATTTT.

This clonotype has more than one count but fewer than ten. This sequence joins TRBV3-1 and TRBJ2-3; TRBD2 is a possible D gene (6 bases). The V end lost 3 bases, the J end lost 7 bases, and 17 bases lay between the germline ends. Looked up from germline, CDR1 is LGHDT and CDR2 is YNNKEL (reference sequence). CDR3 length equals 15 residues. CDR3 sequence: CASSQGTPEPNTQYF. CDR3 in DNA: TGTGCCAGCAGCCAGGGGACTCCGGAACCGAATACGCAGTATTTT.

This clonotype has ten or more counts. The chain joins TRBV12-3 or TRBV12-4 to TRBJ2-1, with TRBD1 as a possible D gene (5 bases). The CDR3 sequence is 16 residues long. V lost 3 bases to trimming and J lost 5 bases, with 17 bases between them. The CDR3 bases are TGTGCCAGCAGTTTTTTTCAGGGCGGCCTTAACAATGAGCAGTTCTTC. Its protein is CASSFFQGGLNNEQFF.

The sample holds a few counts of this clonotype. The J gene is TRBJ2-7, the V gene TRBV20-1; 7 bases agree with TRBD2. Germline loops: CDR1 DFQATT, CDR2 SNEGSKA (reference sequence). The CDR3 extends over 13 amino acids. Trimming at V came to 5 bases and at J to 7 bases, leaving 11 bases not matched to a gene. Here the CDR3 reads CSAGRECKREQYF. The CDR3, as DNA: TGCAGTGCTGGGAGGGAATGTAAACGGGAGCAGTACTTC.

The table lists this clonotype with many counts. CDR3 nucleotide sequence: TGCAGCGTTGAGGCACCGGGACTAGCGGCAACCTACGAGCAGTACTTC. It yields the protein CSVEAPGLAATYEQYF. This chain connects TRBV29-1 to TRBJ2-7; 11 bases map to TRBD2. CDR3 length: 16 residues. Germline V gene sequence: CDR1 SQVTM, CDR2 ANQGSEA. V trimming: 3 bases; J trimming: 2 bases; junction bases outside the gene matches: 9.

The V gene is TRBV5-1, the J gene TRBJ2-7; 12 positions agree with TRBD2. V trimming: 3 bases; J trimming: 8 bases; junction bases outside the gene matches: 18. The CDR3 loop spans 18 amino acids. CDR1 is SGHRS and CDR2 is YFSETQ in the germline V gene. CDR3 DNA sequence: TGCGCCAGCAGCTCCTTTTACGCCCTAGCGGGAGGGTCCTCTCAGCAGTACTTC. Translating gives CASSSFYALAGGSSQQYF.

This clonotype was counted a few times. This sequence joins TRBV20-1 and TRBJ2-7, with 12 bases aligning to TRBD1. Germline CDR1 is DFQATT and CDR2 is SNEGSKA (reference sequence). The V gene end was trimmed by 6 bases and the J gene end by 7 bases; junction bases not matched to a gene: 10. The CDR3 contains 14 residues. The CDR3 nucleotides read TGCAGTGCAGATACGGGACAGGGGGCAAGGGAGCAGTACTTC. It specifies CSADTGQGAREQYF.

As DNA, the CDR3 is TGTGCCAGCAGCAAGGGACAGGGATGGACTGAAGCTTTCTTT. This encodes CASSKGQGWTEAFF. V usage is TRBV7-9 and J usage is TRBJ1-1, with 9 bases lining up with TRBD1. V shed 5 bases, J shed 5 bases, and the junction held 6 bases outside the gene matches. This CDR3 comprises 14 residues. CDR1 SEHNR and CDR2 FQNEAQ come from the germline V gene (reference sequence).

The chain carries TRBV29-1 and TRBJ2-2; D uncertain. CDR3 length: 11 residues. Trimming left V 4 bases short and J 2 bases short, with 2 bases between. From germline, CDR1 is SQVTM and CDR2 ANQGSEA. CDR3 in amino acids: CSVGNTGELFF. CDR3 bases: TGCAGCGTTGGTAACACCGGGGAGCTGTTTTTT.

The genes are TRBV20-1 and TRBJ2-3, with TRBD2 identical over 9 bases. V dropped 5 bases and J dropped 4; count of bases not matched to a gene: 4. CDR1 DFQATT and CDR2 SNEGSKA come from the germline V gene (reference sequence). The CDR3 runs to 13 residues. The CDR3 nucleotides read TGCAGTGCTTCTCAGCGGGAGGCAGATACGCAGTATTTT. Encoded protein: CSASQREADTQYF.

This clonotype was counted between two and nine times. The genes are TRBV7-2 and TRBJ1-1, with D possibly matching TRBD1 (5 bases). Germline CDR1 is SGHTA and CDR2 is FQGNSA. The CDR3 contains 16 residues. Trimming removed 2 bases from V and 0 bases from J, with 13 bases in between. The CDR3 coding sequence is TGTGCCAGCAGCTTATTCGGGGCACGAATGAACACTGAAGCTTTCTTT. It yields the protein CASSLFGARMNTEAFF.

This clonotype has at least ten counts. This chain uses TRBV27 with TRBJ2-4, with D perhaps being TRBD1 or TRBD2 (6 bases each). The CDR3 spans 14 residues. Per germline, CDR1 MNHEY and CDR2 SMNVEV (reference sequence). Trimming pared 5 bases from V and 1 base from J, leaving 9 bases between. CDR3 bases: TGTGCCAGCAGTGTAGGGGGGGCCAAAAACATTCAGTACTTC. Its translation: CASSVGGAKNIQYF.

This clonotype was found a few times. The V gene is TRBV20-1, the J gene TRBJ2-1; 11 bases map to TRBD2. CDR3 length: 13 residues. After removal of 5 bases from V and 7 bases from J, the junction contained 4 bases not matched to a gene. Germline values: CDR1 DFQATT, CDR2 SNEGSKA (reference sequence). CDR3 loop: CSALAGGSNEQFF. CDR3 nucleotide sequence: TGCAGTGCTTTAGCGGGAGGGTCAAATGAGCAGTTCTTC.

This clonotype was counted at least ten times. The chain recombines TRBV27 with TRBJ1-4; 8 positions match TRBD1. The J segment lost 8 bases and the V segment lost 9 bases, leaving 11 bases of the junction unmatched. This CDR3 comprises 14 residues. The germline CDR1 and CDR2 sequences are MNHEY and SMNVEV (reference sequence). In DNA form, the CDR3 reads TGTGCCAGGAACAGGACAGGGTGTAAGGAAAAACTGTTTTTT. Translating it yields CARNRTGCKEKLFF.

The chain combines TRBV28 with TRBJ2-7, with 7 bases fitting TRBD1. The CDR3 has 15 residues. Germline trimming cut 2 bases from V and 1 base from J; bases unmatched to any gene: 5. From germline, CDR1 is MDHEN and CDR2 SYDVKM. In DNA form, the CDR3 reads TGTGCCAGCAGTTTACTTAGGGGGCTGTCCTACGAGCAGTACTTC. As protein: CASSLLRGLSYEQYF.